Listed below are T cell receptor beta chains from one sample, sequenced in a study of T cell responses to AZD1222 COVID-19 vaccine. Sequencing was performed with immunoSEQ multiplex PCR; in TCRdb, only in-frame clones are kept and a portion is missing. The sample includes some 100,000 clones, 85% to 90% of them seen just once. The source material was peripheral blood, sampled on day 0 of AZD1222 vaccination. Receptors originate from an adult in good health. The CDR3 runs from the conserved cysteine through the conserved F or W. A D gene is named only where the DNA matches it firmly. The listing skips clone size in some rows; elsewhere it reads once, few, many or a size class.

NA	TRBV27	TRBJ1-5	NA	16	TGTGCCAGCAGTTTATCGATCAGGGATAGCAATCAGCCCCAGCATTTT	CASSLSIRDSNQPQHF
TRBD2	TRBV9	TRBJ2-1	NA	15	TGTGCCAGCAGCGTAGGACTAGCAATCTACAATGAGCAGTTCTTC	CASSVGLAIYNEQFF
TRBD1	TRBV27	TRBJ1-2	NA	15	TGTGCCAGCAGTTATGCAGGGGGCCCTAACTATGGCTACACCTTC	CASSYAGGPNYGYTF
NA	TRBV7-2	TRBJ1-6	NA	16	TGTGCCAGCAGCTTAGTCGGGAGCTCCTATAATTCACCCCTCCACTTT	CASSLVGSSYNSPLHF
TRBD1	TRBV19	TRBJ1-1	NA	14	TGTGCCAGTAGTACCCGACAGGGAGACACTGAAGCTTTCTTT	CASSTRQGDTEAFF
TRBD2	TRBV10-3	TRBJ2-7	NA	14	TGTGCCATCAGGCCTAGCGGTCCCGCCTACGAGCAGTACTTC	CAIRPSGPAYEQYF
NA	TRBV3-1/TRBV3-2	TRBJ2-2	NA	12	TGTGCCAGCAGCCAGCTCACCGGGGAGCTGTTTTTT	CASSQLTGELFF
NA	TRBV21-1	TRBJ1-6	once	17	TGTGCCAGCAGCAAAGAGATCATAGGGCAGAATAATTCACCCCTCCACTTT	CASSKEIIGQNNSPLHF
NA	TRBV19	TRBJ2-7	NA	15	TGTGCCAGTGCCAGACAGGCCTCTTACTCCTACGAGCAGTACTTC	CASARQASYSYEQYF
NA	TRBV6-5	TRBJ2-1	NA	16	TGTGCCAGCAGTTACTCGACGGCTAACTCCTACAATGAGCAGTTCTTC	CASSYSTANSYNEQFF
NA	TRBV27	TRBJ2-7	NA	14	TGTGCCAGCAGCCCCTGGGGGGCTGTCCACGAGCAGTACTTC	CASSPWGAVHEQYF
TRBD2	TRBV6-5	TRBJ2-1	NA	15	TGTGCCAGCAGTTACCGGACTAGCGGCTACAATGAGCAGTTCTTC	CASSYRTSGYNEQFF